The 11 T cell receptor beta chains below all came from one sample that was sequenced in a study of regulatory T cells in long-lasting Graves disease. In building TCR beta libraries, iRepertoire HTBI primers were used together with Arm-PCR of CDR3 regions. One entry per CDR3 protein results from TCRdb running MiXCR on the multiplex PCR reads. The sample includes roughly 300,000 distinct CDR3 sequences, around 19% of them seen just once. Time point in this sample: persistent/refractory GD, antithyroid drugs over 5 years with positive TRAb. Extracted RNA from PBMCs served as the source of the TCR library. The input for sequencing was peripheral blood mononuclear cells (PBMCs), taken when the disease was refractory, from a patient treated with antithyroid drugs. The receptors derive from a female donor with Graves disease.

The chain couples TRBV5-1 to TRBJ1-1, with D uncertain. The CDR3 is 14 amino acids. Per the germline V gene, CDR1 is SGHRS and CDR2 is YFSETQ. With 6 bases removed from V and 5 bases from J, the gap between germline ends came to 17 bases. The CDR3 sequence is CASNPQFFGTEAFF. In DNA, the CDR3 is TGCGCCAGCAACCCCCAGTTTTTTGGAACTGAAGCTTTCTTT.

V usage is TRBV11-1 and J usage is TRBJ2-1; 10 nucleotides align to TRBD2. CDR1 SGHAT and CDR2 FQDESV come from the germline V gene (reference sequence). This CDR3 region has 15 residues. Germline trimming cut 5 bases from V and 5 bases from J; bases unmatched to any gene: 6. The CDR3 region is CASSASGGANNEQFF. The DNA of the CDR3 is TGTGCCAGCAGCGCAAGCGGGGGGGCCAACAATGAGCAGTTCTTC. The entire variable domain, with the rest obtained from reference TRBV11-1 and TRBJ2-1, is as follows: EAEVAQSPRYKITEKSQAVAFWCDPISGHATLYWYRQILGQGPELLVQFQDESVVDDSQLPKDRFSAERLKGVDSTLKIQPAELGDSAMYLCASSASGGANNEQFFGPGTRLTVL.

This sequence joins TRBV7-2 and TRBJ1-1; 8 bases align to TRBD1. Germline-derived CDR1 and CDR2 are SGHTA and FQGNSA. The CDR3 runs 15 residues. The J segment lost 2 bases and the V segment lost 10 bases, leaving 12 bases of the junction unmatched. CDR3 coding DNA: TGTGCCACTGGGGTCCGGACAGGGAGCAACACTGAAGCTTTCTTT. Protein sequence: CATGVRTGSNTEAFF. The variable domain in full, completed from reference TRBV7-2 and TRBJ1-1, reads GAGVSQSPSNKVTEKGKDVELRCDPISGHTALYWYRQSLGQGLEFLIYFQGNSAPDKSGLPSDRFSAERTGGSVSTLTIQRTQQEDSAVYLCATGVRTGSNTEAFFGQGTRLTVV.

A single count supports this clonotype. A much larger clone differs by one base, so this may be a read error. The V call is TRBV7-2, the J call TRBJ1-4, with unresolved D. The CDR3 is made up of 13 amino acids. Germline V gene lookup returns CDR1 SGHTA and CDR2 FQGNSA. With 5 bases removed from V and 7 bases from J, the gap between germline ends came to 11 bases. The CDR3 nucleotides read TGTGCCAGCAGCCGGAACACCGCTGAAAAACTGTTTTTT. Amino acids: CASSRNTAEKLFF.

This clonotype was recorded many times. The V call is TRBV6-1, the J call TRBJ1-5, with D perhaps TRBD1 (5 bases). The CDR3 has 13 residues. V was cut by 5 bases and J by 6 bases, with 11 bases left in between. CDR1 is MNHNS and CDR2 is SASEGT in the germline V gene. The CDR3 DNA sequence: TGTGCCAGCAGTCTCGGGACTTTTCAGCCCCAGCATTTT. It is translated as CASSLGTFQPQHF.

In the case of this clonotype: A much larger clone lies one base from this, so it may be a read error. The chain couples TRBV5-1 to TRBJ1-2; D not certain. Germline CDR1 and CDR2: SGHRS and YFSETQ. The CDR3 consists of 13 residues. V lost 5 bases and J lost 6, with 14 bases in between. This CDR3 is CASRADPVDGYTF. DNA of the CDR3: TGCGCCAGCAGGGCGGACCCGGTGGATGGCTACACCTTC.

This clonotype was counted a few times. The chain has TRBV4-2 and TRBJ2-2; D is perhaps TRBD1 (6 bases). The CDR3 length is 17 residues. V lost 5 bases, J lost 1 base, and 17 bases lay in between. The germline V gene encodes CDR1 LGHNA and CDR2 YNFKEQ. For the CDR3, the DNA is TGTGCCAGCAGCGCCTACCCGGAGACAGGGAACACCGGGGAGCTGTTTTTT. Protein: CASSAYPETGNTGELFF.

This clonotype was counted ten times or more. The junction differs from germline at one of its ends, possibly a read error. The chain couples TRBV11-2 to TRBJ2-5; D is perhaps TRBD1 (5 bases). The V gene's germline CDR1 is SGHAT and CDR2 FQNNGV. CDR3 length: 15 amino acids. CDR3 in DNA: TGTGCCAGCAACTTAGGCGACAGCTTGCGAGAGACCCAGTACTTC. It specifies CASNLGDSLRETQYF.

The CDR3 spells CASSFRGQGPMDTEAFF. The CDR3 nucleotides are TGTGCCAGTTCCTTTAGGGGGCAGGGGCCCATGGACACTGAAGCTTTCTTT. V gene TRBV19 combines with J gene TRBJ1-1; 7 bases are shared with TRBD1. V dropped 8 bases and J dropped 3; count of bases not matched to a gene: 18. Looked up from germline, CDR1 is LNHDA and CDR2 is SQIVND (reference sequence). The CDR3 sequence is 17 residues long. The full variable domain, rest sourced from reference TRBV19 and TRBJ1-1, is DGGITQSPKYLFRKEGQNVTLSCEQNLNHDAMYWYRQDPGQGLRLIYYSQIVNDFQKGDIAEGYSVSREKKESFPLTVTSAQKNPTAFYLCASSFRGQGPMDTEAFFGQGTRLTVV.

The sample holds many counts of this clonotype. The genes are TRBV20-1 and TRBJ2-7; TRBD1 might be the D (6 bases). Germline assignment: CDR1 DFQATT and CDR2 SNEGSKA (reference sequence). The CDR3 is 14 residues long. V was cut by 6 bases and J by 1 base, with 16 bases left in between. The CDR3 region is CSAGRTAASYEQYF. For the CDR3, the DNA is TGCAGTGCGGGTCGGACAGCCGCGTCCTACGAGCAGTACTTC.

The V call is TRBV5-5, the J call TRBJ2-2; D tentatively reads TRBD1 or TRBD2 (5 bases each). The CDR3 is 15 residues long. Germline V lookup: CDR1 SGHKS, CDR2 YYEKEE (reference sequence). V lost 0 bases and J lost 4, with 10 bases in between. The CDR3 DNA is TGTGCCAGCAGCTTGGTCCTCGGGACCACCGGGGAGCTGTTTTTT. Its protein is CASSLVLGTTGELFF.